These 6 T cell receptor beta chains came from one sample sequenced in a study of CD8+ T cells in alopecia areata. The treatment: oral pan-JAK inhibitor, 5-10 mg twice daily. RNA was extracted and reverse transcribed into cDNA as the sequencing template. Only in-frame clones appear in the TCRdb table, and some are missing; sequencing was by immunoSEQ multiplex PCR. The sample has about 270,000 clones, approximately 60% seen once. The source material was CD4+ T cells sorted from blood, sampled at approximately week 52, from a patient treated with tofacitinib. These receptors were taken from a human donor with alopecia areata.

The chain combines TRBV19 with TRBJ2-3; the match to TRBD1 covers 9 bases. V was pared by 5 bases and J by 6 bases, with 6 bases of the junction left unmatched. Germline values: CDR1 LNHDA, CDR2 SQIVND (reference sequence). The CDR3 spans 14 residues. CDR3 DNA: TGTGCCAGTAGTGGGGGGACAGGGACGGATACGCAGTATTTT. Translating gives CASSGGTGTDTQYF.

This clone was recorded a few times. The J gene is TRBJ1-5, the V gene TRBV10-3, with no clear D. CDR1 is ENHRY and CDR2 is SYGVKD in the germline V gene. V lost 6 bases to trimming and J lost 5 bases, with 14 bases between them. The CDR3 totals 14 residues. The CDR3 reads CAISFTANDQPQHF. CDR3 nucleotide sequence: TGTGCCATCAGCTTTACAGCAAACGATCAGCCCCAGCATTTT.

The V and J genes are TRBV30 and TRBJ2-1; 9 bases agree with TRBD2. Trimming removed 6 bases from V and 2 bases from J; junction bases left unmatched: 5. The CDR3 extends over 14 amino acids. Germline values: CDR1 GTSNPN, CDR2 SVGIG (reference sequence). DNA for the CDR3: TGTGCCTGCCTGACTAGCGGTGCCTACAATGAGCAGTTCTTC. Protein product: CACLTSGAYNEQFF.

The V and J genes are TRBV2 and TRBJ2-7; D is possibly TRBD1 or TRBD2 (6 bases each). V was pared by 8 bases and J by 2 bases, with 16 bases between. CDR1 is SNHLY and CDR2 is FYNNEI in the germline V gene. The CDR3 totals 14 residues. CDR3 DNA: TGTGCCAGCTCCAGAGAGGGGGGTCCCTACGAGCAGTACTTC. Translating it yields CASSREGGPYEQYF. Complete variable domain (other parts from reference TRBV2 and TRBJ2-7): EPEVTQTPSHQVTQMGQEVILRCVPISNHLYFYWYRQILGQKVEFLVSFYNNEISEKSEIFDDQFSVERPDGSNFTLKIRSTKLEDSAMYFCASSREGGPYEQYFGPGTRLTVT.

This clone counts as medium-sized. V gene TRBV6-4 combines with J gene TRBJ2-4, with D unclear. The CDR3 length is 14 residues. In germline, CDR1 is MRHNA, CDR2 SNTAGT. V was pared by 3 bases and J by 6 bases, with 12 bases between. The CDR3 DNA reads TGTGCCAGCAGTGAAGGTCCTGCAGGAAACATTCAGTACTTC. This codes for CASSEGPAGNIQYF.

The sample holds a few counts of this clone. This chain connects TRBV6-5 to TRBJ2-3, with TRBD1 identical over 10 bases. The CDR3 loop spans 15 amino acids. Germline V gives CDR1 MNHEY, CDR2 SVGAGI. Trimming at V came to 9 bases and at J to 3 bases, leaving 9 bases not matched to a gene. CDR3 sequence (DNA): TGTGCCAGAAGACAGGGGGCATCGTTGACAGATACGCAGTATTTT. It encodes CARRQGASLTDTQYF.